This paragraph covers one T cell receptor beta chain sequence. Authors' methods: Estimation of nucleated cell counts was performed using reference gene primer amplification. Assay: immunoSEQ multiplex PCR; the TCRdb copy retains only in-frame clones and omits some. That table is the source of V, J and clone size, and D and trimming were worked out from the DNA. The sample records roughly 150,000 clones, around 89% being singletons. The data were taken from a study of blood T cell repertoires in COVID-19. About the study: Material from acute and convalescent COVID-19 was sourced from the United States, Italy and Spain.

Input material: peripheral blood. The clonotype was recovered from a man in his 60s with active or convalescent COVID-19.

CDR3 nucleotide sequence: TGTGCCAGCAGCCAGTCGGGGCAGCCCCAGCATTTT. Its translation is CASSQSGQPQHF. The chain uses TRBV5-5 and TRBJ1-5; D gene ambiguous. Germline CDR1 reads SGHKS; CDR2 reads YYEKEE (reference sequence). The CDR3 runs to 12 residues. Trimming cost V 4 bases and J 7 bases, with 9 bases left between them.